Here is one T cell receptor beta chain with its context. The CDR3 extends over 12 amino acids. CDR1 is DFQATT, CDR2 SNEGSKA, per germline (reference sequence). This record comes from a study of CD8 T cells in Susac syndrome. High-throughput TCR beta sequencing covered peripheral CD8+ and CD4+ T cells. The multiple sclerosis controls were treatment-naive patients with relapsing-remitting disease that was stable or active. The CD8+ and CD4+ T cells were isolated magnetically using a negative isolation approach, whereas the TEMRA cells were enriched by FACS. Random hexamers primed reverse transcription of about 0.5 to 1 ug RNA. With immunoSEQ multiplex PCR, TCR beta CDR3 was amplified across 54 Vbeta and 13 Jbeta. TCRdb independently ran MiXCR on the immunoSEQ multiplex PCR reads; one entry per CDR3 protein. Found here are some 200,000 distinct CDR3 sequences, about 95% of them singletons; the top ten hold 0.085% to 0.1%.

Input material: CD4+ T cells from PBMCs. The gene calls are TRBV20-1 and TRBJ2-7, with 13 bases that match TRBD2. The sequence derives from a human donor with multiple sclerosis. CDR3 DNA: TGCAGCGGACTAGCGGGGGACTTAGAGCAGTACTTC. This sequence encodes CSGLAGDLEQYF.